Listed here are 5 T cell receptor beta chains from one sample, sequenced in a study of cytomegalovirus exposure and HLA in healthy donors. The data were produced by immunoSEQ multiplex PCR, yet TCRdb's version contains in-frame clones alone and is incomplete. The profile shows 110,000 to 150,000 clones, about 90% of them singletons. Sequencing was done on a sample of PBMCs. The receptors originated from a woman aged 18-35 years in good health and CMV-seropositive.

V usage is TRBV9 and J usage is TRBJ2-7, with 10 positions matching TRBD1. The CDR3 extends over 15 amino acids. Germline CDR1 reads SGDLS; CDR2 reads YYNGEE. Unmatched junction bases numbered 9, after V lost 3 bases and J lost 6 bases. This CDR3 reads CASSATGGATGEQYF. Written as DNA, the CDR3 is TGTGCCAGCAGCGCGACAGGGGGCGCCACGGGCGAGCAGTACTTC.

This chain links TRBV15 with TRBJ1-2; no definite D call. The ends were cut back, 0 bases at V and 8 bases at J, with 16 bases in the middle. This CDR3 is built from 15 residues. Germline CDR1 is LNHNV and CDR2 is YYDKDF (reference sequence). The CDR3 sequence is CATSRDIREGFGYTF. The CDR3 coding sequence is TGTGCCACCAGCAGAGACATTAGAGAGGGATTCGGCTACACCTTC. Supplemented by reference TRBV15 and TRBJ1-2, the full variable domain reads DAMVIQNPRYQVTQFGKPVTLSCSQTLNHNVMYWYQQKSSQAPKLLFHYYDKDFNNEADTPDNFQSRRPNTSFCFLDIRSPGLGDTAMYLCATSRDIREGFGYTFGSGTRLTVV.

V usage is TRBV15 and J usage is TRBJ2-7; 8 bases align to TRBD2. Losses at the gene ends were 1 base for V and 4 bases for J; bases not matched to a gene: 3. The CDR3 sequence is 14 residues long. Germline assignment: CDR1 LNHNV and CDR2 YYDKDF (reference sequence). In DNA, the CDR3 is TGTGCCACCAGCAGAGGGAGCGGGAGTTACGAGCAGTACTTC. Encoded protein: CATSRGSGSYEQYF.

The rearrangement uses TRBV5-4 and TRBJ1-5; 7 nucleotides agree with TRBD1. CDR3 length: 15 residues. The germline V gene has CDR1 SGHNT and CDR2 YYREEE (reference sequence). The V and J ends lost 8 bases and 3 bases, in that order; junction bases with no gene match: 11. The CDR3 DNA is TGTGCCAGTCCGCGGGGCAGGGGGTTCAATCAGCCCCAGCATTTT. It codes for CASPRGRGFNQPQHF.

The V call is TRBV6-4, the J call TRBJ2-2, with D perhaps TRBD1 (6 bases). This CDR3 comprises 14 residues. V was trimmed by 5 bases and J by 3 bases, leaving 10 bases between them. Germline values: CDR1 MRHNA, CDR2 SNTAGT. CDR3 sequence reads: CASSRNRDTGELFF. Here the CDR3 DNA reads TGTGCCAGCAGTCGAAACAGGGACACCGGGGAGCTGTTTTTT.